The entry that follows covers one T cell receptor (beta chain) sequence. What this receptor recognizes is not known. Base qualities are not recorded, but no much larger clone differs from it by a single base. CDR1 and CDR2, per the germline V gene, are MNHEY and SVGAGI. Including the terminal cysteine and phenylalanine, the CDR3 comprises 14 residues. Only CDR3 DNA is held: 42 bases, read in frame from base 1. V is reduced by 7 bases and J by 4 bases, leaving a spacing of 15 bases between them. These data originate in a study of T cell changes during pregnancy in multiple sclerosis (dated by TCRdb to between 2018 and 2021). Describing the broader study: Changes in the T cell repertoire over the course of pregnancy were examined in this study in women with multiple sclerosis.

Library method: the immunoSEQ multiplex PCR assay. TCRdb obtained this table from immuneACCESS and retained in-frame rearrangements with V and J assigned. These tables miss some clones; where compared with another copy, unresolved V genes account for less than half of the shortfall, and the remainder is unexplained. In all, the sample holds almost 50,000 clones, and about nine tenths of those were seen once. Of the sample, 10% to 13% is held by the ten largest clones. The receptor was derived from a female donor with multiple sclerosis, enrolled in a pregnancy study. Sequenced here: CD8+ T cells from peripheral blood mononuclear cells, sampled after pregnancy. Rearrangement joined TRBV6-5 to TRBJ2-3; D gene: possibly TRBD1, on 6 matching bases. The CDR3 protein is CASNWAGDADTQYF. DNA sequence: TGTGCCAGCAACTGGGCAGGGGACGCAGATACGCAGTATTTT.